This TCR beta chain is from a study of cytomegalovirus exposure and HLA in healthy donors. In regard to this clone: The target antigen is unknown.

The CDR3 sequence is 15 residues long. The V gene end was trimmed by 2 bases and the J gene end by 0 bases; junction bases not matched to a gene: 2. CDR1 and CDR2 (germline): SGHAT, FQNNGV. Findings and caveats of the study: Exclusion applied to some V segments, including TRBV6-2 and TRBV6-3, as they were indistinguishable. According to a later analysis, donors in an Asian-associated ancestry cluster reportedly had fewer N-insertions than the 666-donor mean. Presence/absence analyses supposed approximately even sequencing depth among donors.

PCR involved 60 Vbeta and 13 Jbeta primers. Libraries were prepared by immunoSEQ multiplex PCR; TCRdb keeps only in-frame clonotypes and omits some of them. The sample lists approximately 190,000 clones, about 90% occurring once. The sample consisted of PBMCs. This chain connects TRBV11-2 to TRBJ2-3; 7 nucleotides line up with TRBD2. The TCR was taken from a boy between 2 and 10 years old in good health and CMV-seronegative. In DNA, the CDR3 is TGTGCCAGCAGCTTAAGTAGCGGGAGCACAGATACGCAGTATTTT. Translating it yields CASSLSSGSTDTQYF.